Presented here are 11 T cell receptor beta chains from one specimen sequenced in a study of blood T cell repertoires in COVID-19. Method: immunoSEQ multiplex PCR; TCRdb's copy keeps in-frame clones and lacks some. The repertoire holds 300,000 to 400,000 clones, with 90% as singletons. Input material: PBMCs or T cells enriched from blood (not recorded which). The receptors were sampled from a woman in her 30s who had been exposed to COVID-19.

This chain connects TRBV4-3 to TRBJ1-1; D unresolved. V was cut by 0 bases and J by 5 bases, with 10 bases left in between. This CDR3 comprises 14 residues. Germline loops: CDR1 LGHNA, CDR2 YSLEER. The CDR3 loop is CASSQETPGTEAFF. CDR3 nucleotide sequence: TGCGCCAGCAGCCAAGAGACTCCTGGGACTGAAGCTTTCTTT.

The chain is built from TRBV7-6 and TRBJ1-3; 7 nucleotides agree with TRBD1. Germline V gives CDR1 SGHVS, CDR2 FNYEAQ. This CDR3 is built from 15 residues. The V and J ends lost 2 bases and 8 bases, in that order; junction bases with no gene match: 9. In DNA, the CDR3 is TGTGCCAGCAGCTTAACAGGGGTATATATCGACACCATATATTTT. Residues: CASSLTGVYIDTIYF.

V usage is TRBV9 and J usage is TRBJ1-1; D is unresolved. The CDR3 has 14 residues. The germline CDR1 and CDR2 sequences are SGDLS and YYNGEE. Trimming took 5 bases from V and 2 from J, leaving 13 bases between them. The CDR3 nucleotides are TGTGCCAGCAGTGAGCCGGGAGAAAACACTGAAGCTTTCTTT. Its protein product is CASSEPGENTEAFF.

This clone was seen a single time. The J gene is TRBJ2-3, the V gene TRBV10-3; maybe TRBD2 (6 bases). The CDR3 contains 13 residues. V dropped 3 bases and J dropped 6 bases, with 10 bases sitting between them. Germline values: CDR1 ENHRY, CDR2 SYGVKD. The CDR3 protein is CAISESGVDTQYF. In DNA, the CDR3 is TGTGCCATCAGTGAATCGGGGGTCGATACGCAGTATTTT.

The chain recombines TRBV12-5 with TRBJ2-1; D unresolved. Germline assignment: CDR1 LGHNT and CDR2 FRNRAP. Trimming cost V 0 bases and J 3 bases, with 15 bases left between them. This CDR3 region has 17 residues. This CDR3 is CASGLVQLNTFYNEQFF. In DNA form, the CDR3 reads TGTGCTAGTGGTTTGGTACAGCTGAACACCTTCTACAATGAGCAGTTCTTC. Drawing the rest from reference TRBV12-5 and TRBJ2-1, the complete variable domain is DARVTQTPRHKVTEMGQEVTMRCQPILGHNTVFWYRQTMMQGLELLAYFRNRAPLDDSGMPKDRFSAEMPDATLATLKIQPSEPRDSAVYFCASGLVQLNTFYNEQFFGPGTRLTVL.

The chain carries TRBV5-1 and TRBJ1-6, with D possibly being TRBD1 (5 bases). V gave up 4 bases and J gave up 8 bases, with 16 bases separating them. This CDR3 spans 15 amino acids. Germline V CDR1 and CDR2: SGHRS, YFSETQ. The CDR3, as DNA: TGCGCCAGCAGCGCGGGACTTGCAGGCGATTCACCCCTCCACTTT. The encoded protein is CASSAGLAGDSPLHF.

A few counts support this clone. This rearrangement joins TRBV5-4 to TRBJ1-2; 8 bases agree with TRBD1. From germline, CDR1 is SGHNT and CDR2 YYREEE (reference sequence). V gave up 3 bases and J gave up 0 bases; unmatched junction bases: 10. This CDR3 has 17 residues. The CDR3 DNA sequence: TGTGCCAGCAGCTCTGGACAGGGAGGGTGGGCTAACTATGGCTACACCTTC. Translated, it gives CASSSGQGGWANYGYTF. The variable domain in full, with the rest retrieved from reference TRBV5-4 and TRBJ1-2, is ETGVTQSPTHLIKTRGQQVTLRCSSQSGHNTVSWYQQALGQGPQFIFQYYREEENGRGNFPPRFSGLQFPNYSSELNVNALELDDSALYLCASSSGQGGWANYGYTFGSGTRLTVV.

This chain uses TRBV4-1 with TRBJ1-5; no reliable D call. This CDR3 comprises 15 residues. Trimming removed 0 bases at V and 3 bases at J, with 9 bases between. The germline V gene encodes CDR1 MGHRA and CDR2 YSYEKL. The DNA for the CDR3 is TGCGCCAGCAGCCAAGATCAGTCCACCAATCAGCCCCAGCATTTT. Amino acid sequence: CASSQDQSTNQPQHF.

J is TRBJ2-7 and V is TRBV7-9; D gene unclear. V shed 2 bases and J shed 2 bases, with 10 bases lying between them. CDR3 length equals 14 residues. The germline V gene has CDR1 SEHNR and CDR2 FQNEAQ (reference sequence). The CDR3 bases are TGTGCCAGCAGCTTAAATAACAGACCCTACGAGCAGTACTTC. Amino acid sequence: CASSLNNRPYEQYF.

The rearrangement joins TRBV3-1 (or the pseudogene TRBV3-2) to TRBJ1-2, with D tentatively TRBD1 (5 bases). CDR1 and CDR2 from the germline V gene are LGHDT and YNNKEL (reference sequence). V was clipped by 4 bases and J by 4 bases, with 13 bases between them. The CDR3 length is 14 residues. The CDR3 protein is CASSPGRVGYGYTF. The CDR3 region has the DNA TGTGCCAGCAGCCCCGGCAGGGTAGGCTATGGCTACACCTTC.

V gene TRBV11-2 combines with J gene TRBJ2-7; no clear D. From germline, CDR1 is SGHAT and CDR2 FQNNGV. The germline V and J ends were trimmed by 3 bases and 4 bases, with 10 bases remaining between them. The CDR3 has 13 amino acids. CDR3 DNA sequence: TGTGCCAGCAGCTTTGGCAGGATTTACGAGCAGTACTTC. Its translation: CASSFGRIYEQYF.